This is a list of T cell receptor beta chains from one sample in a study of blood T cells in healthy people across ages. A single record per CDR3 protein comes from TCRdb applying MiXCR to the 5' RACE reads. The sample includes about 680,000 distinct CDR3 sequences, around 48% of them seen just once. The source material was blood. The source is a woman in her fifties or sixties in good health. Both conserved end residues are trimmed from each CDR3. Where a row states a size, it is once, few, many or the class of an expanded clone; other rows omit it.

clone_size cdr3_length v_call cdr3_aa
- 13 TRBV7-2 ASSRGLSSGNTIY
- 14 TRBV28 ASTLLMDRGSNGYT
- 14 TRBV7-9 ASSLVLAGTQETQY
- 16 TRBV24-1 ATSDRGGPRSGANVLT
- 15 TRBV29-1 SVEELASSGVTDTQY
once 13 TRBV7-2 ASSPGLVLYNEQY
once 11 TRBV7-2 ASTRGGLETQF
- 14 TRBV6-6 ASSYVWASGQETQY
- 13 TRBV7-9 ASSPRQGTYEKLF
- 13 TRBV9 ASSVNGGGNQPQH
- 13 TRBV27 ASSLSGLAGREQY
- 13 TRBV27 ASSRGPIITDTQY
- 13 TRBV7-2 ASSLDISGANVLT
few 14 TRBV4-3 ASSHLGQGGNEKLF
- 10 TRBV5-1 ASSLGTLGYT
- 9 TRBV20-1 SARSRVEQY
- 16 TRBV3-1 ASSQDGGSGPFYNEQF
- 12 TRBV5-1 ASSPERSTDTQY
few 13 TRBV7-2 ASSLDRRGVEKLF
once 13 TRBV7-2 ASSLTSAYTDTQY